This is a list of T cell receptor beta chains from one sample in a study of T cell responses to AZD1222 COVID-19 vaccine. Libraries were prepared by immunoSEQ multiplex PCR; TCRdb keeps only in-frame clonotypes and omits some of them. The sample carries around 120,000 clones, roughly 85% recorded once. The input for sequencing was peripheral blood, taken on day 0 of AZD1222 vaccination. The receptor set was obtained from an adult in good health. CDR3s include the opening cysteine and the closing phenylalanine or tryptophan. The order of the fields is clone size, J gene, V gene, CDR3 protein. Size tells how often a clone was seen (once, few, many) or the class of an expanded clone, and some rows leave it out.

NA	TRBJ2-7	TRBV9	CASSVDQGGPLEQYF
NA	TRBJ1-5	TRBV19	CASSSGTGGQPQHF
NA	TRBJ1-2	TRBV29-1	CSVEDVDFTATNYGYTF
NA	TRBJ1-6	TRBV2	CASRGQGNSPLHF
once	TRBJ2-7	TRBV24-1	CATSDAGQGTYEQYF
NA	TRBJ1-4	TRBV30	CAWSRDRTTNEKLFF
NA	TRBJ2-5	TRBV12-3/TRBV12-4	CASQKASLGTQYF
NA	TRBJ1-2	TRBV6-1	CASSDSPYGYTF
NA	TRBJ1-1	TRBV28	CASSTTARTEAFF
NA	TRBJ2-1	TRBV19	CAPEPGDNEQFF
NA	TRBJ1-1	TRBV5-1	CASSGRTGQNTEAFF
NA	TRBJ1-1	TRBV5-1	CASSFSLGNTEAFF
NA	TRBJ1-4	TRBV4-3	CASSLELGRSNEKLFF
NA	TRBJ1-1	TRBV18	CASLLTRGTEAFF
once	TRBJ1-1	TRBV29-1	CSVGAGRTEAFF
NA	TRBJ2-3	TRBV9	CASSVDWDRGSSTDTQYF
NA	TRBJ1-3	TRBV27	CASSLQWGNTIYF
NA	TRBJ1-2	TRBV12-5	CASGLVNTNYGYTF
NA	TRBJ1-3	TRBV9	CASSVEGGTIYF
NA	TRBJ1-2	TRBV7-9	CASSNRGGGGYTF
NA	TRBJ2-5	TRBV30	CAWSAVEETQYF
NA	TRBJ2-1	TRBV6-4	CASSDPGSGGHYNEQFF
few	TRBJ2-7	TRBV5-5	CASSSRESYEQYF
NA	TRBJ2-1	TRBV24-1	CATSDLGGAGVFWDNEQFF
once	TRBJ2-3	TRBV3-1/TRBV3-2	CASSQNGGGTTDTQYF
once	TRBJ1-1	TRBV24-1	CATRFTGTSEAFF
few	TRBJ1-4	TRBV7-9	CASSFKGLGEKLFF
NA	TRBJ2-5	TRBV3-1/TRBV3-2	CASSQGGGSTETQYF
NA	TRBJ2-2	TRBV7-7	CASSRAAGNTGELFF
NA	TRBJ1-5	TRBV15	CATSRGNRDSNQPQHF
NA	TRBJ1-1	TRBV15	CATSPQGWNTEAFF
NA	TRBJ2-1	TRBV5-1	CASSSLGAGVSNEQFF
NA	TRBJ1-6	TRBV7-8	CASSSRRSSYNSPLHF
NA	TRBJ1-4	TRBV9	CASSVGGLNEKLFF
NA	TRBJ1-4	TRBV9	CASSKQGAGEKLFF
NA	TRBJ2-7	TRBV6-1	CASSEGLTSAGGYEQYF
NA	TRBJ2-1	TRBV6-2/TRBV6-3	CASSPGLAGGINEQFF
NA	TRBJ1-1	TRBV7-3	CASSLSPQGNTEAFF
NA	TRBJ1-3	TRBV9	CASSVVGHPAGNTIYF
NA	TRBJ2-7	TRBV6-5	CASSYVAYAYEQYF
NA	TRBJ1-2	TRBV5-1	CASSLLRAELNYGYTF
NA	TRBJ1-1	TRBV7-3	CASSPFGRFGTEAFF
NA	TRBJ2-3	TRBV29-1	CSVVGGLTDTQYF
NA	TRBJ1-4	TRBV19	CASSIRTGGATNEKLFF
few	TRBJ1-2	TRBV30	CAWTFGDAITF
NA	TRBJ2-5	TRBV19	CASSISLGRVQETQYF
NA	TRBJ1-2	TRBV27	CASSLDSFSNYGYTF
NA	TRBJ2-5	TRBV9	CASARTSGEETQYF
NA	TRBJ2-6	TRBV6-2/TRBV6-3	CASSYSGAGANVLTF
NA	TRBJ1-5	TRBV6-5	CASSPGLSAQHF
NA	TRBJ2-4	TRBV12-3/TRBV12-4	CASRKGSLNIQYF
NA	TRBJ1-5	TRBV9	CASSAIDGWGNQPQHF
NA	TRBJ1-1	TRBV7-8	CASSQTRVKAFF
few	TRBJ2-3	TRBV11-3	CASSGASDTQYF
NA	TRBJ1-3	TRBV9	CASSVGWKVAGNTIYF
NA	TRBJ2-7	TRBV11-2	CASSLTRDYYEQYF
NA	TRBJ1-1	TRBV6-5	CASRIQGINTEAFF
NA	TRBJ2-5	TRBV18	CASSPPRETQYF
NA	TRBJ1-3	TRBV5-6	CASSLRGVNSGNTIYF